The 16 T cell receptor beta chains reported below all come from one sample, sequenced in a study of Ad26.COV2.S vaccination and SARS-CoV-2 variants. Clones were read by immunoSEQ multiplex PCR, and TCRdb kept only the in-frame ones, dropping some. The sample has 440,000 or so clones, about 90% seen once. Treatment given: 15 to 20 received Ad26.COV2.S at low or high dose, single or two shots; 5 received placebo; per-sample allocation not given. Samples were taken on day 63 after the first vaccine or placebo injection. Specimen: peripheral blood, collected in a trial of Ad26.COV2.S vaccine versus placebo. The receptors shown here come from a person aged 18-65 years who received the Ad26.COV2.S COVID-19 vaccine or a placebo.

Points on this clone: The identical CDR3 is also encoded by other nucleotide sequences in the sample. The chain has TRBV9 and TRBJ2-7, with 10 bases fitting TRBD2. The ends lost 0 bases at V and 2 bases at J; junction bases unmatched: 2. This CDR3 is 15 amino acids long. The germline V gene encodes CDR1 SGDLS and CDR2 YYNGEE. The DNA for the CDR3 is TGTGCCAGCAGCGTAGGGACTAGCGGTGCCTACGAGCAGTACTTC. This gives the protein CASSVGTSGAYEQYF.

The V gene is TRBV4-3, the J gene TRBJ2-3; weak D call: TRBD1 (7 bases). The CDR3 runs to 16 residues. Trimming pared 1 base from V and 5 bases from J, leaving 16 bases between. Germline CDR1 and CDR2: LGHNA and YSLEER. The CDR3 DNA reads TGCGCCAGCAGCCAAGGAGGAGGGGGCGCGGTAGATACGCAGTATTTT. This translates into CASSQGGGGAVDTQYF.

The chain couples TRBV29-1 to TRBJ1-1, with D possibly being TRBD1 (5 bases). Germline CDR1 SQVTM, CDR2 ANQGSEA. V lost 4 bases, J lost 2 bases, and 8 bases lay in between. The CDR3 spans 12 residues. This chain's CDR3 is CSVGGVNTEAFF. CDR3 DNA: TGCAGCGTTGGGGGGGTAAACACTGAAGCTTTCTTT.

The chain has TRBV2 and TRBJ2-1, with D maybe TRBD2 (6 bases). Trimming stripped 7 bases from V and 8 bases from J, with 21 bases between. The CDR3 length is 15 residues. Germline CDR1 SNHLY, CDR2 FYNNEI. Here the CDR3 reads CASIESFSPGDEQFF. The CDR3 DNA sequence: TGTGCCAGCATAGAGAGCTTCTCGCCGGGGGATGAGCAGTTCTTC.

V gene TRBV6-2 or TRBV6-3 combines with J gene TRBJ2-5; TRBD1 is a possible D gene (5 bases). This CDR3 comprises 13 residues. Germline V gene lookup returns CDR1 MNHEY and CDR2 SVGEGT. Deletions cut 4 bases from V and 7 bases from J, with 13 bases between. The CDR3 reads CASSSDRLWTQYF. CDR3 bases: TGTGCCAGCAGTTCTGACAGATTATGGACCCAGTACTTC.

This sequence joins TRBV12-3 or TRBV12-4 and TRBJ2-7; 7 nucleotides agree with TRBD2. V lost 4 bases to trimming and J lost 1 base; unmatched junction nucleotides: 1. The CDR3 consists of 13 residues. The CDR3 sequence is CASSSSGSYEQYF. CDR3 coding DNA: TGTGCCAGCAGTTCTAGCGGATCCTACGAGCAGTACTTC.

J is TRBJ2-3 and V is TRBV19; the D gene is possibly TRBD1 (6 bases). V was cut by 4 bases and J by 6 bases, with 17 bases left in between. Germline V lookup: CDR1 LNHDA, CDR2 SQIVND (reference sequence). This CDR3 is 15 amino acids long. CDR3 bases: TGTGCCAGTAGTACCGCGGCAGGGGAGAGGGATACGCAGTATTTT. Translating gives CASSTAAGERDTQYF.

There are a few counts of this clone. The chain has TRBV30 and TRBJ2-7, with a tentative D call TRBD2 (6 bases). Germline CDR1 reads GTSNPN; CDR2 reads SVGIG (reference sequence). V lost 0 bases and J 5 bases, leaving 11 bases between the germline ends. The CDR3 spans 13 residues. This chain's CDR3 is CAWSVGSLNEQYF. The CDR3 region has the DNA TGTGCCTGGAGTGTCGGGAGTCTCAACGAGCAGTACTTC. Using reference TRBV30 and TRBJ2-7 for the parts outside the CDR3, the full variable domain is SQTIHQWPATLVQPVGSPLSLECTVEGTSNPNLYWYRQAAGRGLQLLFYSVGIGQISSEVPQNLSASRPQDRQFILSSKKLLLSDSGFYLCAWSVGSLNEQYFGPGTRLTVT.

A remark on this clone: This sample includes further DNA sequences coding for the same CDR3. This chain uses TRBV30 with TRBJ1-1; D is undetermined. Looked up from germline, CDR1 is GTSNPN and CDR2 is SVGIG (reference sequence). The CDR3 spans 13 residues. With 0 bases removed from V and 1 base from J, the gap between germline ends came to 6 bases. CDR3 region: CAWSVLQNTEAFF. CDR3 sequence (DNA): TGTGCCTGGAGTGTACTGCAGAACACTGAAGCTTTCTTT.

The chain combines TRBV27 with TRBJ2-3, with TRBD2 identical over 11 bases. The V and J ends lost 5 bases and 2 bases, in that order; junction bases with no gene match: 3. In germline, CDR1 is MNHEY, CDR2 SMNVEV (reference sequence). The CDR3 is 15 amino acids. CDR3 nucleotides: TGTGCCAGCAGTGGACTAGCGGGCAACACAGATACGCAGTATTTT. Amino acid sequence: CASSGLAGNTDTQYF.

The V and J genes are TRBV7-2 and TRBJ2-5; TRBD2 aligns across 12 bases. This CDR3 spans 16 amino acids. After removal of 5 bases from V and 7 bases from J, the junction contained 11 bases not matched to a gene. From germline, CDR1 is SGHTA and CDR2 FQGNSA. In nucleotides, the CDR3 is TGTGCCAGCAGCACAAAGGGACTAGCGGGTTTTCGGACCCAGTACTTC. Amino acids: CASSTKGLAGFRTQYF.

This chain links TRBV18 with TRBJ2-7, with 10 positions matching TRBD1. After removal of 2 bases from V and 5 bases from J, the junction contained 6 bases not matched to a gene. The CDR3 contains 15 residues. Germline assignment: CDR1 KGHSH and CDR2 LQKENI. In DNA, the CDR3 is TGTGCCAGCTCACCAAGACAGGGGGCAGTAAACGAGCAGTACTTC. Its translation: CASSPRQGAVNEQYF.

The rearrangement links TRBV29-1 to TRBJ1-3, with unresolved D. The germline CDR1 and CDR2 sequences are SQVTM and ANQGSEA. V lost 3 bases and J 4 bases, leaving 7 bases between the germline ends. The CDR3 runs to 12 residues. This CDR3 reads CSVEAGGNTIYF. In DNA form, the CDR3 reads TGCAGCGTTGAGGCGGGGGGAAACACCATATATTTT.

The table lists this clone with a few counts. In DNA, the CDR3 is TGTGCCAGCAGCTTGGCCGATGGCGGGGGAGCTGGGGCCAACGTCCTGACTTTC. Its translation is CASSLADGGGAGANVLTF. The J gene is TRBJ2-6, the V gene TRBV5-8; 7 bases are shared with TRBD2. The CDR3 loop spans 18 amino acids. The V gene's germline CDR1 is SGHTS and CDR2 YDEGEE. Trimming cost V 0 bases and J 2 bases; bases outside gene matches: 8.

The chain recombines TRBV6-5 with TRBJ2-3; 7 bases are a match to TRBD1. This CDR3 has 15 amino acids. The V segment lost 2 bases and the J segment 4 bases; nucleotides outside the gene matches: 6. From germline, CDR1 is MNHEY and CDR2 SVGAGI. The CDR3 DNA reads TGTGCCAGCAGTTACCGGCCCCAGGGGGCAGATACGCAGTATTTT. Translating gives CASSYRPQGADTQYF.

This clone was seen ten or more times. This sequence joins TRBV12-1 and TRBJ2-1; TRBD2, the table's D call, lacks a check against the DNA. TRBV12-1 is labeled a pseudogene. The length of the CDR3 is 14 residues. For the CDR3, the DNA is TGTGCCAGCAGAGGGGAGGGCCGGAATAATGAGCAGTTCTTC. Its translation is CASRGEGRNNEQFF.